This T cell receptor beta chain was observed in a study of neoadjuvant nivolumab and ipilimumab in lung cancer. Study conclusions and caveats: Only two of four nivolumab-treated tumors gained richness and clonality by surgery.

In regard to this clone: Antigen specificity is unknown.

Assay: immunoSEQ multiplex PCR; the TCRdb copy retains only in-frame clones and omits some. The sample lists 7,700 or so clones; roughly 89% were seen once. The ends were cut back, 2 bases at V and 4 bases at J, with 8 bases in the middle. Per germline, CDR1 ENHRY and CDR2 SYGVKD. The CDR3 spans 13 residues. This specimen consisted of tumor tissue, obtained after neoadjuvant nivolumab, alone or with ipilimumab, at or shortly before surgery. The clonotype comes from an adult with non-small cell lung cancer. Some clones in this sample may be carry-over from other donors' samples. The V call is TRBV10-3, the J call TRBJ1-1; TRBD1 is a possible D gene (6 bases). CDR3 residues: CAISEGGATEAFF. The CDR3 DNA sequence: TGTGCCATCAGTGAGGGGGGGGCCACTGAAGCTTTCTTT.